This T cell receptor beta chain was obtained from a study of blood T cell repertoires in COVID-19. Study at large: From the United States, Italy and Spain came samples of acute and convalescent COVID-19. The cDNA or gDNA used as material had been derived from T cells, B-cell-depleted T cells, or PBMCs.

The CDR3 sequence is 15 residues long. The germline V gene has CDR1 LNHNV and CDR2 YYDKDF (reference sequence). V lost 0 bases, J lost 1 base, and 9 bases lay in between. In the original workflow: Cell counts per sample came from amplifying reference gene primers. TCRdb keeps only in-frame clones here, not all; method: immunoSEQ multiplex PCR. D and trimming come from the DNA, and the V and J calls and clone size come from that table. The table lists roughly 34,000 clones, around three quarters of them singletons. V gene TRBV15 combines with J gene TRBJ1-1, with D possibly being TRBD1 (5 bases). This clonotype was sampled from a woman aged 65 to 85 with acute or convalescent COVID-19. Sample: peripheral blood. CDR3 coding DNA: TGTGCCACCAGCAGAGATACAGGCGGGAACACTGAAGCTTTCTTT. This codes for CATSRDTGGNTEAFF.